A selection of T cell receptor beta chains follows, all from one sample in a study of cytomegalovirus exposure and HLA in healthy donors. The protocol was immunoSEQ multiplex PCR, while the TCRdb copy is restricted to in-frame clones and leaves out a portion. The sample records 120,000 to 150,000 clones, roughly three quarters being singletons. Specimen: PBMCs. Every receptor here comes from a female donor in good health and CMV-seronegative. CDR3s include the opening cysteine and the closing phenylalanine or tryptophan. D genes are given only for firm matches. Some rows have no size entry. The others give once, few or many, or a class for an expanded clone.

cdr3_nt: TGTGCCAGCAGTCCCGGGACTAGCGGGGCCCTGGCCTACGAGCAGTACTTC
cdr3_aa: CASSPGTSGALAYEQYF
j_call: TRBJ2-7
d_call: TRBD2
v_call: TRBV9
clone_size: .

cdr3_nt: TGTGCCAGCAGTGCCTTTACGGGGGGTCCCTACGAGCAGTACTTC
cdr3_aa: CASSAFTGGPYEQYF
j_call: TRBJ2-7
d_call: TRBD2
v_call: TRBV6-1
clone_size: .

cdr3_nt: TGTGCCAGCAGCCCGCGACAGGGGAAAAAGGCCGAGCAGTACTTC
cdr3_aa: CASSPRQGKKAEQYF
j_call: TRBJ2-7
d_call: TRBD1
v_call: TRBV11-1
clone_size: .

cdr3_nt: TGTGCCAGCTCCGGGACAGGGGCGACTGAAGCTTTCTTT
cdr3_aa: CASSGTGATEAFF
j_call: TRBJ1-1
d_call: TRBD1
v_call: TRBV7-6
clone_size: .

cdr3_nt: TGTGCCAGTAGTATGGGGACAGGGGGGTCTCAGTACTTC
cdr3_aa: CASSMGTGGSQYF
j_call: TRBJ2-4
d_call: TRBD1
v_call: TRBV19
clone_size: .

cdr3_nt: TGTGCCATCAGTGATTTAAGTCTGAACAACTCACCCCTCCACTTT
cdr3_aa: CAISDLSLNNSPLHF
j_call: TRBJ1-6
d_call: .
v_call: TRBV10-3
clone_size: .

cdr3_nt: TGTGCCAGCAGCTTAGATGCAGGTCCCCTGCAGCAGTACTTC
cdr3_aa: CASSLDAGPLQQYF
j_call: TRBJ2-7
d_call: .
v_call: TRBV7-9
clone_size: .

cdr3_nt: TGTGCCAGCAGCTTGGGGGCAGGGCCCTACCACGAGCAGTACTTC
cdr3_aa: CASSLGAGPYHEQYF
j_call: TRBJ2-7
d_call: .
v_call: TRBV5-4
clone_size: .

cdr3_nt: TGTGCCAGCAGCTTAAGTCCAGGCACCGGGGAGCTGTTTTTT
cdr3_aa: CASSLSPGTGELFF
j_call: TRBJ2-2
d_call: .
v_call: TRBV7-8
clone_size: .

cdr3_nt: TGTGCCAGCAGCGCCCGGACAGGGGTCTACGAGCAGTACTTC
cdr3_aa: CASSARTGVYEQYF
j_call: TRBJ2-7
d_call: TRBD1
v_call: TRBV13
clone_size: .

cdr3_nt: TGTGCCAGCGCCCGGACAGGCCTTAATGAAAAACTGTTTTTT
cdr3_aa: CASARTGLNEKLFF
j_call: TRBJ1-4
d_call: TRBD1
v_call: TRBV7-9
clone_size: .

cdr3_nt: TGTGCCAGCAGCTTAGGGGGCTGGACTAGTTTCGAGGGCTACGAGCAGTACTTC
cdr3_aa: CASSLGGWTSFEGYEQYF
j_call: TRBJ2-7
d_call: TRBD2
v_call: TRBV7-2
clone_size: .

cdr3_nt: TGTGCCTGGAACGCGGACCGACGGGGCAATGAGCAGTTCTTC
cdr3_aa: CAWNADRRGNEQFF
j_call: TRBJ2-1
d_call: .
v_call: TRBV30
clone_size: .

cdr3_nt: TGCGCCAGCAGCCCAGGGGACGACTCCTACGAGCAGTACTTC
cdr3_aa: CASSPGDDSYEQYF
j_call: TRBJ2-7
d_call: .
v_call: TRBV4-1
clone_size: .

cdr3_nt: TGCGCCAGCAGCCGGGGGACCACCTACGAGCAGTACTTC
cdr3_aa: CASSRGTTYEQYF
j_call: TRBJ2-7
d_call: .
v_call: TRBV5-1
clone_size: .

cdr3_nt: TGTGCCAGCAGCCTGGGACTAGCGGGAGGTATCACAGATACGCAGTATTTT
cdr3_aa: CASSLGLAGGITDTQYF
j_call: TRBJ2-3
d_call: TRBD2
v_call: TRBV7-9
clone_size: .

cdr3_nt: TGTGCCAGCAGCTCGTATATCGATAGCCGGCCGTATTTT
cdr3_aa: CASSSYIDSRPYF
j_call: TRBJ2-3
d_call: .
v_call: TRBV5-4
clone_size: .

cdr3_nt: TGTGCCACCAGCCGCGGATCTGGGGCCAACGTCCTGACTTTC
cdr3_aa: CATSRGSGANVLTF
j_call: TRBJ2-6
d_call: .
v_call: TRBV15
clone_size: .

cdr3_nt: TGTGCCAGCATGACGGGAGGGTCCTCCCAAGAGACCCAGTACTTC
cdr3_aa: CASMTGGSSQETQYF
j_call: TRBJ2-5
d_call: TRBD2
v_call: TRBV2
clone_size: .

cdr3_nt: TGTGCCAGCAGTGACAGGGGGAGGACTCAAGAGACCCAGTACTTC
cdr3_aa: CASSDRGRTQETQYF
j_call: TRBJ2-5
d_call: TRBD1
v_call: TRBV9
clone_size: .

cdr3_nt: TGTGCCAGTAGCGCGGGACAGGGGAACTATGGCTACACCTTC
cdr3_aa: CASSAGQGNYGYTF
j_call: TRBJ1-2
d_call: TRBD1
v_call: TRBV19
clone_size: .

cdr3_nt: TGTGCCAGCTCACTAACAAGACAGTTGAACACTGAAGCTTTCTTT
cdr3_aa: CASSLTRQLNTEAFF
j_call: TRBJ1-1
d_call: .
v_call: TRBV18
clone_size: few

cdr3_nt: TGCGCCTGGAGTGTGCGACTAGCGGGGGTCTATGGCTACACCTTC
cdr3_aa: CAWSVRLAGVYGYTF
j_call: TRBJ1-2
d_call: .
v_call: TRBV30
clone_size: .

cdr3_nt: TGTGCTAGTGGTTTGGTAAAGGGACAGGATGGCTACACCTTC
cdr3_aa: CASGLVKGQDGYTF
j_call: TRBJ1-2
d_call: TRBD1
v_call: TRBV12-5
clone_size: .

cdr3_nt: TGTGCCAGCAGCAAAGAACCGGCGGGGCTTAGGGCCTACGAGCAGTACTTC
cdr3_aa: CASSKEPAGLRAYEQYF
j_call: TRBJ2-7
d_call: .
v_call: TRBV21-1
clone_size: .

cdr3_nt: TGCAGCGCTACGGGGGAAGAGCAGTACTTC
cdr3_aa: CSATGEEQYF
j_call: TRBJ2-7
d_call: .
v_call: TRBV29-1
clone_size: .

cdr3_nt: TGTGCTAGTGGTCCACCGACTAGCGGGGGTGACGAGCAGTTCTTC
cdr3_aa: CASGPPTSGGDEQFF
j_call: TRBJ2-1
d_call: TRBD2
v_call: TRBV12-5
clone_size: .

cdr3_nt: TGTGCCAGCAGTGAATTTCACTCCGCCGATACGCAGTATTTT
cdr3_aa: CASSEFHSADTQYF
j_call: TRBJ2-3
d_call: .
v_call: TRBV25-1
clone_size: .

cdr3_nt: TGTGCCATCAGTGAGAGTCCAGGGGATGGCTACACCTTC
cdr3_aa: CAISESPGDGYTF
j_call: TRBJ1-2
d_call: .
v_call: TRBV10-3
clone_size: .

cdr3_nt: TGTGCCATCAGCCGGGACAGGGCCAGCAATCAGCCCCAGCATTTT
cdr3_aa: CAISRDRASNQPQHF
j_call: TRBJ1-5
d_call: TRBD1
v_call: TRBV10-3
clone_size: few

cdr3_nt: TGTGCCAGCAGCTTTGGGGGACTAGCGTCCGATACGCAGTATTTT
cdr3_aa: CASSFGGLASDTQYF
j_call: TRBJ2-3
d_call: TRBD2
v_call: TRBV5-6
clone_size: .

cdr3_nt: TGTGCCAGCAGCGCCACCGGGACAGGGGAACGTGAGCAGTTCTTC
cdr3_aa: CASSATGTGEREQFF
j_call: TRBJ2-1
d_call: TRBD1
v_call: TRBV11-3
clone_size: .

cdr3_nt: TGTGCCAGCAGCAAGGACAGGGGAGGGGAAAAACTGTTTTTT
cdr3_aa: CASSKDRGGEKLFF
j_call: TRBJ1-4
d_call: TRBD1
v_call: TRBV6-5
clone_size: .

cdr3_nt: TGCGCCAGCAGCTTGGTGCCTAGCGGAGGGGACCAGTACTTC
cdr3_aa: CASSLVPSGGDQYF
j_call: TRBJ2-5
d_call: TRBD2
v_call: TRBV5-1
clone_size: .

cdr3_nt: TGCGCCAGCAGCTTGGTCGCGGGAGGTAATGAGCAGTTCTTC
cdr3_aa: CASSLVAGGNEQFF
j_call: TRBJ2-1
d_call: TRBD2
v_call: TRBV5-1
clone_size: .

cdr3_nt: TGTGCCAGCAGCGCGGGTCGGCAGAATTACGAGCAGTACTTC
cdr3_aa: CASSAGRQNYEQYF
j_call: TRBJ2-7
d_call: .
v_call: TRBV9
clone_size: .

cdr3_nt: TGTGCCAGCAGCTTAGGGGGGGGGAATCAGCCCCAGCATTTT
cdr3_aa: CASSLGGGNQPQHF
j_call: TRBJ1-5
d_call: .
v_call: TRBV7-9
clone_size: .

cdr3_nt: TGCGCCAGCAGCCCTAGCGGGGCCGGGGGAGAGACCCAGTACTTC
cdr3_aa: CASSPSGAGGETQYF
j_call: TRBJ2-5
d_call: TRBD2
v_call: TRBV4-1
clone_size: .

cdr3_nt: TGTGCCAGCAGCGCTCATTCGGGACTACTTTTCTACGAGCAGTACTTC
cdr3_aa: CASSAHSGLLFYEQYF
j_call: TRBJ2-7
d_call: TRBD2
v_call: TRBV7-9
clone_size: .

cdr3_nt: TGCGCCAGCAGCCAAGATCACAGGGGCGCGACCTTCTATGGCTACACCTTC
cdr3_aa: CASSQDHRGATFYGYTF
j_call: TRBJ1-2
d_call: TRBD1
v_call: TRBV4-3
clone_size: .

cdr3_nt: TGCGCCAGCAGCTTCTCCCGGGGGGGAACAGATACGCAGTATTTT
cdr3_aa: CASSFSRGGTDTQYF
j_call: TRBJ2-3
d_call: TRBD2
v_call: TRBV5-1
clone_size: few

cdr3_nt: TGTGCCAGCAGCACGACAGGGGCCCTCTACGAGCAGTACTTC
cdr3_aa: CASSTTGALYEQYF
j_call: TRBJ2-7
d_call: TRBD1
v_call: TRBV7-2
clone_size: .

cdr3_nt: TGTGCCAGCAGCTCGGGGGACGCTTCCTACAATGAGCAGTTCTTC
cdr3_aa: CASSSGDASYNEQFF
j_call: TRBJ2-1
d_call: .
v_call: TRBV7-9
clone_size: .

cdr3_nt: TGTGCCAGCAGCTTAGCGTGGGGCAGGAAGCAAACTGAAGCTTTCTTT
cdr3_aa: CASSLAWGRKQTEAFF
j_call: TRBJ1-1
d_call: .
v_call: TRBV11-2
clone_size: .

cdr3_nt: TGTGCCAGCATCAAGGAGGAGGGAACTAGGGATACGCAGTATTTT
cdr3_aa: CASIKEEGTRDTQYF
j_call: TRBJ2-3
d_call: .
v_call: TRBV6-1
clone_size: once